These 20 T cell receptor beta chains originate from one sample sequenced in a study of cytomegalovirus exposure and HLA in healthy donors (dated by TCRdb to 2017 to 2019). Libraries were built with the immunoSEQ multiplex PCR assay. For the multiplex PCR, a mixture combining 60 forward primers for TCR Vbeta segments and 13 reverse primers for TCR Jbeta segments was used. Imported from immuneACCESS, the table was reduced by TCRdb to in-frame sequences with V and J called. These copies leave out some clones; in studies compared against another copy, an unresolved V gene accounts for under half, and the cause of the remainder is not known. The sample table lists 150,000 to 200,000 clones, approximately 78% of them with a count of one. Around 0.97% of the sample belongs to the ten largest clones. The sequenced material came from PBMCs. The receptors shown here come from a girl under 10 years old in good health and CMV-seropositive.

The chain couples TRBV7-2 to TRBJ2-1; 8 bases agree with TRBD2. J lost 2 bases, V lost 0 bases, and 6 bases had no gene match. From germline, CDR1 is SGHTA and CDR2 FQGNSA. This CDR3 contains 17 residues. This CDR3 is CASSLALVLAAYNEQFF. The CDR3 DNA follows: TGTGCCAGCAGCTTAGCGTTGGTACTAGCGGCCTACAATGAGCAGTTCTTC.

V is TRBV7-6 and J is TRBJ1-1; 7 nucleotides match TRBD1. Germline CDR1 and CDR2: SGHVS and FNYEAQ. Unmatched junction bases numbered 14, after V lost 0 bases and J lost 4 bases. The CDR3 has 18 residues. This chain's CDR3 is CASSLAGFRGTDGTEAFF. CDR3 DNA sequence: TGTGCCAGCAGCTTAGCGGGCTTTCGAGGGACAGACGGCACTGAAGCTTTCTTT. Full variable domain (rest looked up from reference TRBV7-6 and TRBJ1-1): GAGVSQSPRYKVTKRGQDVALRCDPISGHVSLYWYRQALGQGPEFLTYFNYEAQQDKSGLPNDRFSAERPEGSISTLTIQRTEQRDSAMYRCASSLAGFRGTDGTEAFFGQGTRLTVV.

The chain recombines TRBV30 with TRBJ2-3, with D maybe TRBD2 (5 bases). This CDR3 comprises 13 residues. Germline-derived CDR1 and CDR2 are GTSNPN and SVGIG (reference sequence). Trimming left V 1 base short and J 4 bases short, with 9 bases between. The CDR3 protein is CAWSGGDPDTQYF. As DNA, the CDR3 is TGTGCCTGGAGTGGGGGAGATCCAGATACGCAGTATTTT.

In regard to this clone: The junction departs from germline at one end; a sequencing error may be responsible. The chain employs TRBV19 and TRBJ2-1; TRBD1 matches 7 bases. This CDR3 is 14 amino acids long. Per germline, CDR1 LNHDA and CDR2 SQIVND (reference sequence). The CDR3 spells CVSSTGVFYNEQFF. In DNA form, the CDR3 reads TGTGTCAGTAGTACAGGGGTGTTCTACAATGAGCAGTTCTTC. Complete variable domain (other parts from reference TRBV19 and TRBJ2-1): DGGITQSPKYLFRKEGQNVTLSCEQNLNHDAMYWYRQDPGQGLRLIYYSQIVNDFQKGDIAEGYSVSREKKESFPLTVTSAQKNPTAFYLCVSSTGVFYNEQFFGPGTRLTVL.

This sequence joins TRBV28 and TRBJ1-5, with D hard to call. Germline CDR1 and CDR2: MDHEN and SYDVKM. V was cut by 7 bases and J by 3 bases, with 13 bases left in between. The CDR3 runs 14 residues. The DNA of the CDR3 is TGTGCCAGCATCTTCCGGACTTTCAATCAGCCCCAGCATTTT. This encodes CASIFRTFNQPQHF.

This sequence joins TRBV11-2 and TRBJ1-1; D perhaps matches TRBD1 (5 bases). Trimming took 6 bases from V and 4 from J, leaving 18 bases between them. Germline lookup yields CDR1 SGHAT and CDR2 FQNNGV. This CDR3 is 15 amino acids long. This CDR3 is CASSKTTGVGTEAFF. DNA of the CDR3: TGTGCCAGCAGTAAAACTACAGGTGTGGGCACTGAAGCTTTCTTT.

CDR3 residues: CASSIESSSYEQYF. Here the CDR3 DNA reads TGTGCCAGCAGTATTGAGAGTAGCTCCTACGAGCAGTACTTC. The chain links TRBV6-1 to TRBJ2-7; D is undetermined. Deletions cut 5 bases from V and 0 bases from J, with 11 bases between. This CDR3 region has 14 residues. The V gene's germline CDR1 is MNHNS and CDR2 SASEGT.

This clone came up a few times. The rearrangement uses TRBV15 and TRBJ1-3; D is ambiguous. The CDR3 covers 16 residues. Germline-derived CDR1 and CDR2 are LNHNV and YYDKDF (reference sequence). V lost 0 bases and J lost 0, with 9 bases in between. The CDR3 here is CATSRDRTGSGNTIYF. The DNA for the CDR3 is TGTGCCACCAGCAGAGATCGTACTGGCTCTGGAAACACCATATATTTT.

The chain employs TRBV27 and TRBJ1-5; D perhaps matches TRBD1 (5 bases). The V end was cut by 5 bases, the J end by 4 bases, with 9 bases between. The CDR3 runs to 13 residues. Germline CDR1 is MNHEY and CDR2 is SMNVEV (reference sequence). The CDR3 DNA sequence: TGTGCCAGCAGTACAGGAACTAATCAGCCCCAGCATTTT. Translating it yields CASSTGTNQPQHF.

The chain is built from TRBV30 and TRBJ1-5, with D possibly matching TRBD1 (6 bases). V shed 3 bases and J shed 3 bases, with 9 bases lying between them. There are 13 residues in the CDR3. Germline CDR1 reads GTSNPN; CDR2 reads SVGIG (reference sequence). The CDR3 coding sequence is TGTGCCTGGAGGCAGGGGTTCAATCAGCCCCAGCATTTT. It encodes CAWRQGFNQPQHF.

The V gene is TRBV29-1, the J gene TRBJ1-1, with a tentative D call TRBD1 (5 bases). The CDR3 runs 13 residues. Between the trimmed V and J ends, which lost 4 bases and 2 bases, there was a span of 11 bases. Germline CDR1 SQVTM, CDR2 ANQGSEA. The CDR3 sequence is CSVVWGGNTEAFF. As DNA, the CDR3 is TGCAGCGTTGTATGGGGGGGTAACACTGAAGCTTTCTTT.

This clone was seen just once. The rearrangement joins TRBV4-1 to TRBJ2-5; no clear D gene. This CDR3 region has 16 residues. V lost 2 bases, J lost 4 bases, and 17 bases lay in between. The germline V gene encodes CDR1 MGHRA and CDR2 YSYEKL. CDR3 region: CASSQFKSRLRETQYF. The CDR3 nucleotides are TGCGCCAGCAGCCAATTCAAGTCTAGACTGAGAGAGACCCAGTACTTC.

The chain links TRBV30 to TRBJ2-5; a weak D match, TRBD1 (7 bases). From germline, CDR1 is GTSNPN and CDR2 SVGIG (reference sequence). The V end lost 3 bases, the J end lost 9 bases, and 11 bases lay between the germline ends. The CDR3 runs to 11 residues. The DNA for the CDR3 is TGTGCCTGGAGCCCAGGGGGGCCCCAGTACTTC. Amino acids: CAWSPGGPQYF. Variable domain in full (rest from reference TRBV30 and TRBJ2-5): SQTIHQWPATLVQPVGSPLSLECTVEGTSNPNLYWYRQAAGRGLQLLFYSVGIGQISSEVPQNLSASRPQDRQFILSSKKLLLSDSGFYLCAWSPGGPQYFGPGTRLLVL.

The chain is built from TRBV30 and TRBJ2-7; weak D call: TRBD2 (6 bases). Germline CDR1 GTSNPN, CDR2 SVGIG (reference sequence). V was cut by 1 base and J by 3 bases, with 16 bases left in between. The CDR3 loop spans 15 amino acids. DNA of the CDR3: TGTGCCTGGAGTGGAGGCAGCGGGCGGTACTACGAGCAGTACTTC. Translating it yields CAWSGGSGRYYEQYF.

The chain couples TRBV7-6 to TRBJ2-2; unclear D gene. There are 13 residues in the CDR3. V gave up 3 bases and J gave up 4 bases, with 6 bases separating them. Germline V lookup: CDR1 SGHVS, CDR2 FNYEAQ. The CDR3 bases are TGTGCCAGCAGCTTTTCCCGCACCGGGGAGCTGTTTTTT. It is translated as CASSFSRTGELFF.

This chain links TRBV2 with TRBJ2-7; D is perhaps TRBD1 (5 bases). Germline assignment: CDR1 SNHLY and CDR2 FYNNEI. V gave up 8 bases and J gave up 2 bases, with 19 bases separating them. The CDR3 covers 15 residues. In DNA, the CDR3 is TGTGCCAGCCTTTTTTACAGGCCCCATACCTACGAGCAGTACTTC. It codes for CASLFYRPHTYEQYF.

This clone was counted a few times. The chain couples TRBV27 to TRBJ2-3, with 9 bases that match TRBD2. The CDR3 covers 15 residues. Germline V gene data show CDR1 as MNHEY and CDR2 as SMNVEV (reference sequence). Losses at the gene ends were 6 bases for V and 1 base for J; bases not matched to a gene: 5. The DNA for the CDR3 is TGTGCCAGCAGACCTAGGACTAGCGGCACAGATACGCAGTATTTT. Its translation: CASRPRTSGTDTQYF.

The J gene is TRBJ1-2, the V gene TRBV28; D is possibly TRBD1 (5 bases). Deletions cut 3 bases from V and 5 bases from J, with 7 bases between. Germline V gene lookup returns CDR1 MDHEN and CDR2 SYDVKM. The CDR3 consists of 12 residues. The CDR3 nucleotides are TGTGCCAGCAGTTTTGCAGGGTATGGCTACACCTTC. Translation: CASSFAGYGYTF.

The chain uses TRBV18 and TRBJ2-2; a weak D match, TRBD1 (6 bases). V shed 2 bases and J shed 5 bases, with 9 bases lying between them. CDR1 and CDR2 (germline): KGHSH, LQKENI. The CDR3 length is 14 residues. The CDR3 loop is CASSPTGMTGELFF. As DNA, the CDR3 is TGTGCCAGCTCACCAACAGGGATGACCGGGGAGCTGTTTTTT.

This sequence joins TRBV2 and TRBJ2-3; D not resolved. Germline-derived CDR1 and CDR2 are SNHLY and FYNNEI. The CDR3 covers 8 residues. The V end lost 10 bases, the J end lost 12 bases, and 8 bases lay between the germline ends. Here the CDR3 reads CATPGQYF. The CDR3 DNA follows: TGTGCCACTCCGGGTCAGTATTTT.